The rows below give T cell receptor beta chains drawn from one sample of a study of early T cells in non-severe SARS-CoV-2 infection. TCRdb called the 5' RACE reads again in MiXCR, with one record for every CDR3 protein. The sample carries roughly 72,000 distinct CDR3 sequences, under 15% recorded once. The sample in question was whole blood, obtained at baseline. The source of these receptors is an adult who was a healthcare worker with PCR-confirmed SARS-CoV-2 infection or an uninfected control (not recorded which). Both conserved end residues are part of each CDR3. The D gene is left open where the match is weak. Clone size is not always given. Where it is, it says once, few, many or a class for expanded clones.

cdr3_aa: CASSQAVGRGSNQPQHF; cdr3_nt: TGCGCCAGCAGCCAAGCGGTCGGGCGAGGCAGCAATCAGCCCCAGCATTTT; d_call: -; clone_size: many; v_call: TRBV4-3; j_call: TRBJ1-5
cdr3_aa: CASSQQQGAHEQFF; cdr3_nt: TGTGCCAGCAGCCAACAACAGGGGGCCCATGAGCAGTTCTTC; d_call: TRBD1; clone_size: few; v_call: TRBV28; j_call: TRBJ2-1
cdr3_aa: CSARDGRRAIRPNTEAFF; cdr3_nt: TGCAGTGCTAGAGATGGGAGGCGGGCAATCCGTCCGAACACTGAAGCTTTCTTT; d_call: -; clone_size: many; v_call: TRBV20-1; j_call: TRBJ1-1
cdr3_aa: CASRAGTGETNEQFF; cdr3_nt: TGCGCCAGCAGAGCCGGTACAGGGGAAACTAATGAGCAGTTCTTC; d_call: TRBD1; clone_size: -; v_call: TRBV10-1; j_call: TRBJ2-1
cdr3_aa: CASSSRGRGDIDYGYTF; cdr3_nt: TGTGCCAGCAGCTCCCGAGGTCGCGGCGACATTGATTATGGCTACACCTTC; d_call: -; clone_size: many; v_call: TRBV7-9; j_call: TRBJ1-2
cdr3_aa: CASSRDSSTAEQFF; cdr3_nt: TGCGCCAGCAGCAGGGACAGCTCCACGGCTGAGCAGTTCTTC; d_call: TRBD1; clone_size: few; v_call: TRBV5-1; j_call: TRBJ2-1
cdr3_aa: CSGDRGYDDEQFF; cdr3_nt: TGCAGCGGCGACAGGGGTTATGACGATGAGCAGTTCTTC; d_call: TRBD1; clone_size: -; v_call: TRBV29-1; j_call: TRBJ2-1
cdr3_aa: CASKGFLETQYF; cdr3_nt: TGTGCCAGTAAAGGGTTCCTGGAGACCCAGTACTTC; d_call: -; clone_size: few; v_call: TRBV19; j_call: TRBJ2-5
cdr3_aa: CASSSRARYYEQYF; cdr3_nt: TGTGCCAGCAGTTCTCGGGCCAGATACTACGAGCAGTACTTC; d_call: -; clone_size: -; v_call: TRBV27; j_call: TRBJ2-7
cdr3_aa: CASSVEGLQDTQYF; cdr3_nt: TGTGCCAGCAGCGTAGAAGGCCTCCAAGATACGCAGTATTTT; d_call: -; clone_size: -; v_call: TRBV9; j_call: TRBJ2-3
cdr3_aa: CASSYGDGGYTF; cdr3_nt: TGTGCCAGCAGTTACGGGGACGGAGGCTACACCTTC; d_call: -; clone_size: many; v_call: TRBV6-6; j_call: TRBJ1-2
cdr3_aa: CASSVSGVSYNSPLHF; cdr3_nt: TGTGCCAGCAGCGTCTCCGGGGTGTCCTATAATTCACCCCTCCACTTT; d_call: -; clone_size: -; v_call: TRBV9; j_call: TRBJ1-6
cdr3_aa: CASSLDLDVGWLNTGELFF; cdr3_nt: TGTGCCAGCAGCTTGGATCTCGACGTCGGATGGTTGAACACCGGGGAGCTGTTTTTT; d_call: -; clone_size: many; v_call: TRBV5-5; j_call: TRBJ2-2
cdr3_aa: CASSQMGTRGADTQYF; cdr3_nt: TGCGCCAGCAGCCAGATGGGGACCAGAGGTGCAGATACGCAGTATTTT; d_call: -; clone_size: few; v_call: TRBV4-3; j_call: TRBJ2-3
cdr3_aa: CASKSGIANQPQHF; cdr3_nt: TGTGCCAGCAAGTCAGGGATAGCCAATCAGCCCCAGCATTTT; d_call: -; clone_size: -; v_call: TRBV12-3/TRBV12-4; j_call: TRBJ1-5
cdr3_aa: CASHPTGQVYEQYF; cdr3_nt: TGTGCCAGCCATCCTACAGGGCAGGTGTACGAGCAGTACTTC; d_call: -; clone_size: -; v_call: TRBV2; j_call: TRBJ2-7
cdr3_aa: CASSFRIAVGGSYNEQFF; cdr3_nt: TGTGCCAGCAGCTTCAGAATAGCCGTGGGGGGCTCCTACAATGAGCAGTTCTTC; d_call: -; clone_size: few; v_call: TRBV5-5; j_call: TRBJ2-1
cdr3_aa: CASSLRGTDNSPLHF; cdr3_nt: TGTGCCAGCAGTTTAAGAGGGACGGACAATTCACCCCTCCACTTT; d_call: -; clone_size: -; v_call: TRBV27; j_call: TRBJ1-6
cdr3_aa: CARQDRQNQPQHF; cdr3_nt: TGTGCCAGACAAGACAGACAAAATCAGCCCCAGCATTTT; d_call: -; clone_size: few; v_call: TRBV5-3; j_call: TRBJ1-5
cdr3_aa: CASRTGYEQYF; cdr3_nt: TGTGCCAGCAGGACGGGGTACGAGCAGTACTTC; d_call: -; clone_size: -; v_call: TRBV2; j_call: TRBJ2-7
cdr3_aa: CASKTSWTRSTDTQYF; cdr3_nt: TGTGCCAGCAAAACTAGCTGGACTAGGAGCACAGATACGCAGTATTTT; d_call: TRBD2; clone_size: few; v_call: TRBV27; j_call: TRBJ2-3
cdr3_aa: CASSITDRVRGYTF; cdr3_nt: TGTGCCAGCAGCATAACGGACAGGGTTCGTGGCTACACCTTC; d_call: TRBD1; clone_size: many; v_call: TRBV11-2; j_call: TRBJ1-2
cdr3_aa: CASSPRDLGDQPQHF; cdr3_nt: TGCGCCAGCAGCCCCAGGGATTTGGGGGATCAGCCCCAGCATTTT; d_call: -; clone_size: many; v_call: TRBV4-1; j_call: TRBJ1-5
cdr3_aa: CASSELAAGQYNYGYTF; cdr3_nt: TGTGCCAGCAGTGAATTGGCCGCGGGACAGTATAACTATGGCTACACCTTC; d_call: TRBD1; clone_size: -; v_call: TRBV2; j_call: TRBJ1-2
cdr3_aa: CAKSTRTGRTGELFF; cdr3_nt: TGTGCCAAGTCAACCAGGACAGGGAGGACCGGGGAGCTGTTTTTT; d_call: TRBD1; clone_size: few; v_call: TRBV2; j_call: TRBJ2-2
cdr3_aa: CASRPEGYQETQYF; cdr3_nt: TGTGCCAGCCGGCCGGAAGGATATCAAGAGACCCAGTACTTC; d_call: -; clone_size: -; v_call: TRBV6-1; j_call: TRBJ2-5